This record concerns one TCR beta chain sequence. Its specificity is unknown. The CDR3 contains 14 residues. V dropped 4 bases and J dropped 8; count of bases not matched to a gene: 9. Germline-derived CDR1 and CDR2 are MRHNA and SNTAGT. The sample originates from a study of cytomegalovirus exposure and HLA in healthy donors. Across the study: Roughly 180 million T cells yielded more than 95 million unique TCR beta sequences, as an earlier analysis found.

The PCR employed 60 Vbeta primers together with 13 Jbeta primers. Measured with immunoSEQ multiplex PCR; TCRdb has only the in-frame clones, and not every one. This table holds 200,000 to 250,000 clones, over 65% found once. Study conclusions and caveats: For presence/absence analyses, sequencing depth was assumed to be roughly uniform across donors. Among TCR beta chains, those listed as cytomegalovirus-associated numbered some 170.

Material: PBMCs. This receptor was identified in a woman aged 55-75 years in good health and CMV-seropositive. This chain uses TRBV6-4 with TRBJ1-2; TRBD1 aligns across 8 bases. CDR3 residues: CASSVDQGAGGYTF. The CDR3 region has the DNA TGTGCCAGCAGTGTCGATCAGGGGGCTGGCGGCTACACCTTC.